A single sample is the source of the 22 T cell receptor beta chains below, sequenced in a study of technical replicates of blood from a handful of donors. The table came from immunoSEQ multiplex PCR; TCRdb's copy has only in-frame clones and leaves some out. The sample records fewer than 85,000 clones, approximately 92% being singletons. The sample was T cells isolated from PBMCs. The receptor set was obtained from a human donor in good health.

J is TRBJ1-1 and V is TRBV18; D call uncertain. Germline loops: CDR1 KGHSH, CDR2 LQKENI. CDR3 size: 16 residues. Trimming removed 0 bases from V and 0 bases from J, with 11 bases in between. The CDR3 region is CASSPPPHRMNTEAFF. Here the CDR3 DNA reads TGTGCCAGCTCACCACCACCGCACAGAATGAACACTGAAGCTTTCTTT.

The chain carries TRBV5-1 and TRBJ2-7; TRBD2 aligns across 11 bases. CDR3 length equals 15 residues. Unmatched junction bases numbered 4, after V lost 4 bases and J lost 1 base. Germline CDR1 reads SGHRS; CDR2 reads YFSETQ. The CDR3 region is CASSITSGRSYEQYF. The DNA for the CDR3 is TGCGCCAGCAGCATTACTAGCGGGAGATCCTACGAGCAGTACTTC. Full variable domain (remainder filled in from reference TRBV5-1 and TRBJ2-7): KAGVTQTPRYLIKTRGQQVTLSCSPISGHRSVSWYQQTPGQGLQFLFEYFSETQRNKGNFPGRFSGRQFSNSRSEMNVSTLELGDSALYLCASSITSGRSYEQYFGPGTRLTVT.

The gene calls are TRBV4-3 and TRBJ2-7; D is perhaps TRBD2 (6 bases). Trimming took off 0 bases at V and 5 bases at J, with 11 bases between the two ends. This CDR3 comprises 14 residues. Germline lookup yields CDR1 LGHNA and CDR2 YSLEER. The CDR3 nucleotides read TGCGCCAGCAGCCAAGATTCGGGGGTGCACGAGCAGTACTTC. It codes for CASSQDSGVHEQYF.

The V call is TRBV29-1, the J call TRBJ2-2; 9 nucleotides align to TRBD1. This CDR3 is 13 amino acids long. J gave up 4 bases and V 7 bases, and 4 bases lay outside the gene matches. CDR1 is SQVTM, CDR2 ANQGSEA, per germline. In nucleotides, the CDR3 is TGCAGCGGAAGACAGGGGGGCACCGGGGAGCTGTTTTTT. As protein: CSGRQGGTGELFF.

This chain joins TRBV7-3 and TRBJ1-5; D is ambiguous. The germline V gene has CDR1 SGHTA and CDR2 FQGTGA. The CDR3 totals 17 residues. V lost 1 base and J lost 3, with 16 bases in between. The CDR3 loop reads CASSLSPIQAFNQPQHF. The CDR3 nucleotides read TGTGCCAGCAGCTTAAGCCCGATTCAGGCATTCAATCAGCCCCAGCATTTT. Complete variable domain (other parts from reference TRBV7-3 and TRBJ1-5): GAGVSQTPSNKVTEKGKYVELRCDPISGHTALYWYRQSLGQGPEFLIYFQGTGAADDSGLPNDRFFAVRPEGSVSTLKIQRTERGDSAVYLCASSLSPIQAFNQPQHFGDGTRLSIL.

The chain uses TRBV7-8 and TRBJ2-3; possibly TRBD2 for D (6 bases). V shed 1 base and J shed 2 bases, with 16 bases lying between them. CDR1 is SGHVS and CDR2 is FQNEAQ in the germline V gene. This CDR3 region has 17 residues. CDR3 protein: CASSLDPSPRDTDTQYF. DNA of the CDR3: TGTGCCAGCAGCTTAGATCCCAGCCCGCGGGACACAGATACGCAGTATTTT.

V gene TRBV19 combines with J gene TRBJ1-5; 8 nucleotides match TRBD1. This CDR3 is built from 14 residues. CDR1 and CDR2 (germline): LNHDA, SQIVND (reference sequence). Trimming at V came to 9 bases and at J to 4 bases, leaving 8 bases not matched to a gene. The chain's CDR3 is CARGGQGPNQPQHF. DNA of the CDR3: TGTGCCAGGGGAGGACAGGGACCAAATCAGCCCCAGCATTTT.

This rearrangement joins TRBV7-5 to TRBJ1-3; the table gives TRBD1 as D, unverified against the DNA. TRBV7-5 is annotated as a pseudogene. The CDR3 covers 15 residues. CDR3 bases: TGTGTCAGAAGCCTACACAGGGGACCTGGAAACACCATATATTTT. Its translation is CVRSLHRGPGNTIYF.

This clone was observed a single time. The chain couples TRBV28 to TRBJ2-5; weak D call: TRBD1 (6 bases). The CDR3 runs 16 residues. Trimming cost V 3 bases and J 0 bases, with 14 bases left between them. The germline gives CDR1 MDHEN, CDR2 SYDVKM. CDR3 sequence: CASSFTGKGYQETQYF. In DNA form, the CDR3 reads TGTGCCAGCAGTTTTACAGGGAAGGGGTACCAAGAGACCCAGTACTTC.

The rearrangement joins TRBV29-1 to TRBJ1-1, with 7 bases that match TRBD1. There are 14 residues in the CDR3. The germline gives CDR1 SQVTM, CDR2 ANQGSEA. The junction had 6 bases not matched to a gene; V was cut back by 4 bases and J by 1 base. CDR3 bases: TGCAGCGTTGCGGGACAGCTTGAGAACACTGAAGCTTTCTTT. Residues: CSVAGQLENTEAFF.

The V gene is TRBV27, the J gene TRBJ2-7; D is undetermined. The V gene's germline CDR1 is MNHEY and CDR2 SMNVEV (reference sequence). V was pared by 0 bases and J by 2 bases, with 5 bases between. This CDR3 spans 13 amino acids. In DNA form, the CDR3 reads TGTGCCAGCAGTTTATCGAGGACCTACGAGCAGTACTTC. Its protein product is CASSLSRTYEQYF.

The chain is built from TRBV10-3 and TRBJ2-5; 7 nucleotides match TRBD1. From germline, CDR1 is ENHRY and CDR2 SYGVKD. CDR3 length equals 13 residues. With 5 bases clipped from V and 4 bases from J, the junction kept 4 bases outside the gene matches. CDR3 bases: TGTGCCATCAGTTCGACAGGGATAGAGACCCAGTACTTC. Protein: CAISSTGIETQYF.

The chain combines TRBV14 with TRBJ2-1, with 14 bases aligning to TRBD2. Losses at the gene ends were 4 bases for V and 3 bases for J; bases not matched to a gene: 5. The CDR3 contains 17 residues. Looked up from germline, CDR1 is SGHDN and CDR2 is FVKESK. The CDR3, as DNA: TGTGCCAGCAGCCTCCGGACTAGCGGGAGGTTCTACAATGAGCAGTTCTTC. This translates into CASSLRTSGRFYNEQFF.

The rearrangement links TRBV30 to TRBJ1-1; D is perhaps TRBD1 (6 bases). CDR1 GTSNPN and CDR2 SVGIG come from the germline V gene (reference sequence). V lost 6 bases and J lost 4, with 9 bases in between. There are 11 residues in the CDR3. The CDR3 protein is CACRGGTEAFF. The CDR3 nucleotides read TGTGCCTGCAGGGGTGGCACTGAAGCTTTCTTT. The full variable domain, its missing parts supplied by reference TRBV30 and TRBJ1-1, is SQTIHQWPATLVQPVGSPLSLECTVEGTSNPNLYWYRQAAGRGLQLLFYSVGIGQISSEVPQNLSASRPQDRQFILSSKKLLLSDSGFYLCACRGGTEAFFGQGTRLTVV.

The J gene is TRBJ2-2, the V gene TRBV27; TRBD2 matches at 8 bases. CDR1 and CDR2 (germline): MNHEY, SMNVEV (reference sequence). Unmatched junction bases numbered 4, after V lost 4 bases and J lost 0 bases. This CDR3 contains 16 residues. The chain's CDR3 is CASSSVAGTNTGELFF. The CDR3 coding sequence is TGTGCCAGCAGTTCCGTAGCGGGAACGAACACCGGGGAGCTGTTTTTT.

The chain employs TRBV7-2 and TRBJ2-7, with TRBD2 matching 11 bases. The V and J ends lost 4 bases and 3 bases, in that order; junction bases with no gene match: 11. This CDR3 comprises 17 residues. Germline CDR1 reads SGHTA; CDR2 reads FQGNSA. This CDR3 is CASSSGTSGGVRYEQYF. CDR3 nucleotides: TGTGCCAGCAGCTCTGGGACTAGCGGAGGGGTTCGCTACGAGCAGTACTTC.

Points on this clone: A read error may produce the germline difference seen at one junction end. The CDR3 region has the DNA TGTGCCAGCAGCACCTTACCGGGAGACCCCCTCTTC. Translation gives CASSTLPGDPLF. V is TRBV9 and J is TRBJ2-1, with D maybe TRBD2 (6 bases). The CDR3 is 12 amino acids. Germline-derived CDR1 and CDR2 are SGDLS and YYNGEE.

The chain joins TRBV6-5 to TRBJ1-2; TRBD1 matches at 7 bases. With 1 base clipped from V and 5 bases from J, the junction kept 7 bases outside the gene matches. This CDR3 region has 15 residues. In germline, CDR1 is MNHEY, CDR2 SVGAGI. The CDR3 protein is CASSYLAGGEYGYTF. CDR3 coding DNA: TGTGCCAGCAGTTACTTGGCAGGGGGAGAATATGGCTACACCTTC.

J is TRBJ2-7 and V is TRBV28, with 7 nucleotides matching TRBD2. Losses at the gene ends were 5 bases for V and 7 bases for J; bases not matched to a gene: 11. The germline CDR1 and CDR2 sequences are MDHEN and SYDVKM. The CDR3 has 14 amino acids. CDR3 bases: TGTGCCAGCAGTCTCTTAGCGGGTCTTTGGGAGCAGTACTTC. Protein product: CASSLLAGLWEQYF. The variable domain in full, with the rest retrieved from reference TRBV28 and TRBJ2-7, is DVKVTQSSRYLVKRTGEKVFLECVQDMDHENMFWYRQDPGLGLRLIYFSYDVKMKEKGDIPEGYSVSREKKERFSLILESASTNQTSMYLCASSLLAGLWEQYFGPGTRLTVT.

This chain connects TRBV7-3 to TRBJ2-3; the match to TRBD2 covers 11 bases. V lost 5 bases to trimming and J lost 4 bases; unmatched junction nucleotides: 5. The CDR3 sequence is 15 residues long. Germline V CDR1 and CDR2: SGHTA, FQGTGA. Here the CDR3 reads CASSITSGSPDTQYF. The CDR3 DNA sequence: TGTGCCAGCAGCATTACTAGCGGGAGTCCAGATACGCAGTATTTT.

Only a few counts were recorded for this clone. The chain joins TRBV10-3 to TRBJ1-1; TRBD1 is a possible D gene (5 bases). The CDR3 is 13 residues long. Looked up from germline, CDR1 is ENHRY and CDR2 is SYGVKD. Trimming took 0 bases from V and 7 from J, leaving 9 bases between them. Written as DNA, the CDR3 is TGTGCCATCAGTGAGTCCTCAGGGTTTGAAGCTTTCTTT. It encodes CAISESSGFEAFF.

V usage is TRBV10-3 and J usage is TRBJ2-1; the D is unclear. Looked up from germline, CDR1 is ENHRY and CDR2 is SYGVKD. The V gene lost 11 bases and the J gene lost 7 bases, with 18 bases spanning the gap. The CDR3 sequence is 13 residues long. CDR3 sequence (DNA): TGTGCCGTCGTGGATGGGTTCGGGAATGAGCAGTTCTTC. Translation gives CAVVDGFGNEQFF.